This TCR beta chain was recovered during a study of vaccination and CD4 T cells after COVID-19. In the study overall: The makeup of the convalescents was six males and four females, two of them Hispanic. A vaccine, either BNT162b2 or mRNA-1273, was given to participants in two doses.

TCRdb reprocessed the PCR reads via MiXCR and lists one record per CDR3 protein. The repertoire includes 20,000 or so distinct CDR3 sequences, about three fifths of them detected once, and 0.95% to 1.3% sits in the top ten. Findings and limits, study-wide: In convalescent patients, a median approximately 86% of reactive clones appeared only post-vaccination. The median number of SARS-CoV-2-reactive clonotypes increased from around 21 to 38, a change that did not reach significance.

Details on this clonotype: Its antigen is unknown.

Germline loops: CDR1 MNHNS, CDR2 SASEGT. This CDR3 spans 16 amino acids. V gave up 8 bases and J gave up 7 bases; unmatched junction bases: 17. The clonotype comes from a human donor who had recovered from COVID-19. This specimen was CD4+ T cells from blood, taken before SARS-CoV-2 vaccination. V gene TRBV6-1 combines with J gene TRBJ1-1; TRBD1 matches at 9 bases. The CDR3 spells CASLSGTGIFESEAFF. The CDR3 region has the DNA TGTGCCAGCCTCTCCGGGACAGGGATTTTCGAGAGTGAAGCTTTCTTT.